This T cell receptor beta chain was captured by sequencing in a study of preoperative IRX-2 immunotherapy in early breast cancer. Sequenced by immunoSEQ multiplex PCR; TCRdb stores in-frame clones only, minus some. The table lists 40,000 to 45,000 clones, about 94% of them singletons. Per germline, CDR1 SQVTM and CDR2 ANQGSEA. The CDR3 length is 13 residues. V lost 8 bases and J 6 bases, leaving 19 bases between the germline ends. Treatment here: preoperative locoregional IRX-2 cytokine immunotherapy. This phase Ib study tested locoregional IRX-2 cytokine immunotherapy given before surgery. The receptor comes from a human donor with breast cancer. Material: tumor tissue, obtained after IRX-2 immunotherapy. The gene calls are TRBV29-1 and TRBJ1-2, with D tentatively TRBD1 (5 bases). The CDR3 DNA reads TGCAGCATGGGGACCTCGGGGGGTAATGGCTACACCTTC. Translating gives CSMGTSGGNGYTF. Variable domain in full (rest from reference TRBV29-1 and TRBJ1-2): SAVISQKPSRDICQRGTSLTIQCQVDSQVTMMFWYRQQPGQSLTLIATANQGSEATYESGFVIDKFPISRPNLTFSTLTVSNMSPEDSSIYLCSMGTSGGNGYTFGSGTRLTVV.